A selection of T cell receptor beta chains follows, all from one sample in a study of graft-versus-host responses after intestinal transplantation. Using immunoSEQ multiplex PCR, the repertoire was profiled, and TCRdb retains in-frame clones only, with some absent. The sample has 43,000 or so clones, less than 95% seen once. The sample consisted of PBMCs, taken more than 310 days after intestinal transplant. The receptor source for this set is a human patient who received an intestinal transplant, so some T cells may come from the graft donor. Each CDR3 is given with its conserved first and last residue. The order of the fields is D gene, V gene, clone size, J gene, CDR3 protein, CDR3 DNA. A D gene is named only where the DNA matches it firmly. Only part of the rows carry a size: once, few, many, or a class if the clone is expanded.

D: .; V: TRBV7-9; size: .; J: TRBJ2-5; CDR3: CASRLGALETQYF; DNA: TGTGCCAGCAGGCTCGGGGCATTAGAGACCCAGTACTTC
D: .; V: TRBV28; size: .; J: TRBJ2-7; CDR3: CASSLQGYEQYF; DNA: TGTGCCAGCAGTTTACAAGGATACGAGCAGTACTTC
D: TRBD1; V: TRBV5-1; size: .; J: TRBJ2-7; CDR3: CASSLFSGQGAYEQYF; DNA: TGCGCCAGCAGCTTGTTTTCGGGACAGGGGGCCTACGAGCAGTACTTC
D: TRBD2; V: TRBV5-1; size: .; J: TRBJ2-5; CDR3: CASSPRSGGARETQYF; DNA: TGCGCCAGCAGCCCTAGGAGCGGGGGGGCCCGTGAGACCCAGTACTTC
D: TRBD1; V: TRBV19; size: .; J: TRBJ2-7; CDR3: CASSIGTGGRHEQYF; DNA: TGTGCCAGTAGTATAGGGACAGGGGGCCGCCACGAGCAGTACTTC
D: .; V: TRBV6-1; size: .; J: TRBJ2-7; CDR3: CASSAHSIPEQYF; DNA: TGTGCCAGCAGTGCCCACTCTATACCCGAGCAGTACTTC
D: TRBD1; V: TRBV10-2; size: .; J: TRBJ2-3; CDR3: CASRGGGTGNSDTQYF; DNA: TGCGCCAGCAGGGGGGGCGGGACAGGGAATTCAGATACGCAGTATTTT
D: .; V: TRBV30; size: .; J: TRBJ1-6; CDR3: CAWTWDNNSPLHF; DNA: TGTGCCTGGACCTGGGACAATAATTCACCCCTCCACTTT
D: .; V: TRBV2; size: .; J: TRBJ2-2; CDR3: CASSLGVGAFGELFF; DNA: TGTGCCAGCAGTTTAGGGGTAGGGGCCTTTGGGGAGCTGTTTTTT
D: .; V: TRBV9; size: .; J: TRBJ2-5; CDR3: CASSVGGSSEQYF; DNA: TGTGCCAGCAGCGTGGGTGGTTCTTCGGAGCAGTACTTC
D: TRBD1; V: TRBV6-5; size: .; J: TRBJ1-2; CDR3: CASSYPIGTGIGYTF; DNA: TGTGCCAGCAGTTACCCCATCGGGACAGGGATCGGCTACACCTTC
D: .; V: TRBV25-1; size: .; J: TRBJ1-4; CDR3: CASSGRGREKLFF; DNA: TGTGCCAGCAGTGGCAGGGGCAGGGAAAAACTGTTTTTT
D: .; V: TRBV19; size: few; J: TRBJ2-1; CDR3: CASSIYLTGEQFF; DNA: TGTGCCAGTAGTATCTACCTGACCGGGGAGCAGTTCTTC
D: .; V: TRBV2; size: .; J: TRBJ1-2; CDR3: CASSGLGGVYGYTF; DNA: TGTGCCAGCAGTGGGCTGGGCGGCGTCTATGGCTACACCTTC
D: TRBD2; V: TRBV9; size: few; J: TRBJ2-3; CDR3: CASSTRGTSIDTQYF; DNA: TGTGCCAGTTCGACGCGGGGGACTAGCATAGATACGCAGTATTTT